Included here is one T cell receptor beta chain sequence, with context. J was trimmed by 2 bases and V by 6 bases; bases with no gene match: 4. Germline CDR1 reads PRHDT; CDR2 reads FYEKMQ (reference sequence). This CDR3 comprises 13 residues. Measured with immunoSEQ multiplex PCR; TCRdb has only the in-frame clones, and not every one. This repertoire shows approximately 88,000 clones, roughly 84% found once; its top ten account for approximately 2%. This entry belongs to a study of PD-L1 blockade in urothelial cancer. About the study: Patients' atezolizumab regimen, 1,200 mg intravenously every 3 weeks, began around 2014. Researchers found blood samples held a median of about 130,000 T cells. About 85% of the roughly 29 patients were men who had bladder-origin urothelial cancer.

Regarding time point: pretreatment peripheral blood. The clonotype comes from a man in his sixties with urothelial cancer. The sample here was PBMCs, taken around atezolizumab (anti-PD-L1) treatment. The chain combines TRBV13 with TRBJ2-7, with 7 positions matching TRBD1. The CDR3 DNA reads TGTGCCAGCAGTCCAGGACAGGCCTACGAGCAGTACTTC. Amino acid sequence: CASSPGQAYEQYF.